This TCR beta chain was obtained from a study of shared clonotypes between healthy human individuals. Points from the study as a whole: Sorted-subset sequencing, rarefaction showed, was incomplete despite large depth.

The CDR3 is 17 amino acids. The J segment lost 3 bases and the V segment lost 5 bases, leaving 5 bases of the junction unmatched. The germline V gene encodes CDR1 SSHAT and CDR2 FNYEAQ (reference sequence). Genomic DNA of each subset was evenly split across several immunoSEQ plates. The protocol was immunoSEQ multiplex PCR, while the TCRdb copy is restricted to in-frame clones and leaves out a portion. Here the sample spans roughly 2.1 million clones, 85% to 95% being singletons. Concerning this clone itself: Its antigen is as yet unknown.

The naive CD8 fraction comprised CD45RO-negative cells positively selected for CCR7 and excluded terminally differentiated effector memory CD45RA+ cells. This TCR came from a man aged 18 to 30 in good health. Some clones in this sample may be carry-over from other donors' samples. The rearrangement links TRBV7-7 to TRBJ2-2; 14 bases agree with TRBD2. Sequencing was performed on naive CD8+ T cells from PBMCs. For the CDR3, the DNA is TGTGCCAGCAGCGATGGGACTAGCGGGAGTTACACCGGGGAGCTGTTTTTT. Translation gives CASSDGTSGSYTGELFF. Full variable domain (outside the CDR3, taken from reference TRBV7-7 and TRBJ2-2): GAGVSQSPRYKVTKRGQDVTLRCDPISSHATLYWYQQALGQGPEFLTYFNYEAQPDKSGLPSDRFSAERPEGSISTLTIQRTEQRDSAMYRCASSDGTSGSYTGELFFGEGSRLTVL.